This TCR beta chain derives from a study of T cell changes during pregnancy in multiple sclerosis. Assay used: immunoSEQ multiplex PCR; TCRdb lists only in-frame clones, some missing. The table lists about 130,000 clones, about 96% of them singletons. The CDR3 has 14 residues. CDR1 is SGHNT, CDR2 YENEEA, per germline. With V trimmed by 4 bases and J by 5 bases, 5 bases remained unmatched. The specimen was peripheral blood, collected after pregnancy. The source of this sequence is a female donor with multiple sclerosis, enrolled in a pregnancy study. The J gene is TRBJ2-1, the V gene TRBV11-3; 7 bases align to TRBD1. The CDR3 here is CASSSRDRNNEQFF. In DNA, the CDR3 is TGTGCCAGCAGCTCCAGGGACAGAAACAATGAGCAGTTCTTC.